Presented here are 27 T cell receptor beta chains from one specimen sequenced in a study of CD8+ T cells in alopecia areata. Extracted RNA was reverse transcribed, and the resulting cDNA served as sequencing template. Some clones are missing from TCRdb's copy, which holds only in-frame ones; the method was immunoSEQ multiplex PCR. The sample includes 150,000 to 250,000 clones, roughly 60% of them seen just once. Treatment denoted: oral pan-JAK inhibitor, 5-10 mg twice daily. The sample in question was CD4+ T cells sorted from blood, obtained at week 24, from a patient treated with tofacitinib. The source of these receptors is a human donor with alopecia areata.

This clone was seen once. The rearrangement uses TRBV4-3 and TRBJ1-2, with 9 bases aligning to TRBD1. The CDR3 spans 14 residues. The V segment lost 5 bases and the J segment 8 bases; nucleotides outside the gene matches: 9. Germline loops: CDR1 LGHNA, CDR2 YSLEER. The CDR3 here is CASSVTGGVGGYTF. DNA for the CDR3: TGCGCCAGCAGCGTAACAGGGGGCGTAGGCGGCTACACCTTC.

This clone was counted ten times or more. The chain combines TRBV5-1 with TRBJ2-1; tentatively, D is TRBD1 (6 bases). The CDR3 contains 14 residues. Germline V gene data show CDR1 as SGHRS and CDR2 as YFSETQ. V lost 0 bases and J lost 9, with 13 bases in between. CDR3 sequence reads: CASSLDTGSIEQFF. In DNA, the CDR3 is TGCGCCAGCAGCTTGGACACAGGGTCTATTGAGCAGTTCTTC. Full variable domain (missing parts from reference TRBV5-1 and TRBJ2-1): KAGVTQTPRYLIKTRGQQVTLSCSPISGHRSVSWYQQTPGQGLQFLFEYFSETQRNKGNFPGRFSGRQFSNSRSEMNVSTLELGDSALYLCASSLDTGSIEQFFGPGTRLTVL.

This clone was observed a handful of times. The rearrangement joins TRBV6-5 to TRBJ2-7; D remains ambiguous. Germline V lookup: CDR1 MNHEY, CDR2 SVGAGI. V was cut by 3 bases and J by 6 bases, with 9 bases left in between. This CDR3 contains 12 residues. This chain's CDR3 is CASSYVGAEQYF. CDR3 sequence (DNA): TGTGCCAGCAGTTATGTGGGTGCCGAGCAGTACTTC.

The rearrangement links TRBV5-4 to TRBJ2-3, with 9 bases identical to TRBD2. Germline trimming cut 4 bases from V and 5 bases from J; bases unmatched to any gene: 11. This CDR3 is built from 16 residues. Germline V gene data show CDR1 as SGHNT and CDR2 as YYREEE (reference sequence). The CDR3 sequence is CASSPSGGRALDTQYF. The DNA for the CDR3 is TGTGCCAGCAGCCCTTCTGGCGGGAGGGCTCTAGATACGCAGTATTTT.

This clone was seen only once. V gene TRBV5-1 combines with J gene TRBJ2-3; 8 bases are a match to TRBD1. V lost 1 base to trimming and J lost 10 bases; unmatched junction nucleotides: 8. The V gene's germline CDR1 is SGHRS and CDR2 YFSETQ. CDR3 size: 14 residues. The CDR3 is CASSLTDRGGAQYF. The CDR3 nucleotides read TGCGCCAGCAGCTTGACCGACAGGGGCGGGGCGCAGTATTTT.

J is TRBJ1-6 and V is TRBV4-3; 8 bases map to TRBD1. J was trimmed by 7 bases and V by 3 bases; bases with no gene match: 5. Germline CDR1 reads LGHNA; CDR2 reads YSLEER. The CDR3 totals 15 residues. In DNA, the CDR3 is TGCGCCAGCAGCCAGGAACAGGGGGAAAATTCACCCCTCCACTTT. Its translation: CASSQEQGENSPLHF.

This clone showed up just a few times. The genes are TRBV2 and TRBJ2-7, with 12 positions matching TRBD1. Germline V gives CDR1 SNHLY, CDR2 FYNNEI. This CDR3 contains 15 residues. V was pared by 4 bases and J by 7 bases, with 8 bases of the junction left unmatched. CDR3: CASSGGQGAQGEQYF. In DNA, the CDR3 is TGTGCCAGCAGTGGGGGACAGGGGGCGCAAGGGGAGCAGTACTTC.

This clone occurred a few times. The chain recombines TRBV10-3 with TRBJ1-2; 7 positions match TRBD1. CDR3 length: 14 amino acids. J lost 4 bases, V lost 5 bases, and 7 bases had no gene match. Germline V gene lookup returns CDR1 ENHRY and CDR2 SYGVKD. CDR3 coding DNA: TGTGCCATCAGTTCTACAGGGGCCCCCTATGGCTACACCTTC. Translation gives CAISSTGAPYGYTF.

The gene calls are TRBV7-9 and TRBJ1-6; D not certain. Deletions cut 3 bases from V and 10 bases from J, with 4 bases between. The germline gives CDR1 SEHNR, CDR2 FQNEAQ (reference sequence). The CDR3 contains 11 residues. In DNA, the CDR3 is TGTGCCAGCAGCTTCTCCTCACCCCTCCACTTT. It translates to CASSFSSPLHF. Using reference TRBV7-9 and TRBJ1-6 for the parts outside the CDR3, the full variable domain is DTGVSQNPRHKITKRGQNVTFRCDPISEHNRLYWYRQTLGQGPEFLTYFQNEAQLEKSRLLSDRFSAERPKGSFSTLEIQRTEQGDSAMYLCASSFSSPLHFGNGTRLTVT.

This clone has more than one count but fewer than ten. This chain uses TRBV11-2 with TRBJ2-5; 8 bases agree with TRBD1. CDR1 is SGHAT and CDR2 is FQNNGV in the germline V gene. The V gene end was trimmed by 3 bases and the J gene end by 9 bases; junction bases not matched to a gene: 9. The CDR3 is 14 residues long. DNA for the CDR3: TGTGCCAGCAGCTTTCAAGGGCAGGGGGCCGCCCAGTACTTC. This translates into CASSFQGQGAAQYF. The entire variable domain, with the rest obtained from reference TRBV11-2 and TRBJ2-5, is as follows: EAGVAQSPRYKIIEKRQSVAFWCNPISGHATLYWYQQILGQGPKLLIQFQNNGVVDDSQLPKDRFSAERLKGVDSTLKIQPAKLEDSAVYLCASSFQGQGAAQYFGPGTRLLVL.

The rearrangement uses TRBV18 and TRBJ2-7, with D hard to call. V lost 5 bases to trimming and J lost 2 bases, with 7 bases between them. Germline CDR1 is KGHSH and CDR2 is LQKENI. The CDR3 sequence is 12 residues long. The CDR3 here is CASSVQPYEQYF. Here the CDR3 DNA reads TGTGCCAGCTCAGTGCAGCCCTACGAGCAGTACTTC.

The chain uses TRBV5-1 and TRBJ2-7; D ambiguous. This CDR3 has 13 amino acids. V was shortened by 1 base and J by 2 bases, with 7 bases between the two germline ends. Germline assignment: CDR1 SGHRS and CDR2 YFSETQ. The CDR3 is CASSLNTAYEQYF. Here the CDR3 DNA reads TGCGCCAGCAGCTTGAACACCGCCTACGAGCAGTACTTC.

The chain uses TRBV7-6 and TRBJ2-3; unclear D gene. CDR3 size: 16 residues. V lost 1 base to trimming and J lost 4 bases, with 15 bases between them. Germline CDR1 and CDR2: SGHVS and FNYEAQ. CDR3 bases: TGTGCCAGCAGCTTAGTCTCCCACTCCCGGGCAGATACGCAGTATTTT. Amino acids: CASSLVSHSRADTQYF.

The rearrangement uses TRBV23-1 and TRBJ1-2; TRBD1 might be the D (5 bases). TRBV23-1 is flagged as an ORF with uncertain function. Deletions cut 1 base from V and 4 bases from J, with 10 bases between. CDR3 size: 14 residues. CDR3 nucleotides: TGCGCCAGCAGTCAATGGCCGGGGGGCTATGGCTACACCTTC. Encoded protein: CASSQWPGGYGYTF.

This clone has a handful of counts. The chain carries TRBV2 and TRBJ2-7; no clear D gene. The CDR3 extends over 11 amino acids. V was clipped by 11 bases and J by 4 bases, with 12 bases between them. Germline CDR1 reads SNHLY; CDR2 reads FYNNEI. CDR3 sequence reads: CAGKMVYEQYF. The CDR3 DNA reads as TGTGCCGGAAAGATGGTTTACGAGCAGTACTTC. Variable domain in full (rest from reference TRBV2 and TRBJ2-7): EPEVTQTPSHQVTQMGQEVILRCVPISNHLYFYWYRQILGQKVEFLVSFYNNEISEKSEIFDDQFSVERPDGSNFTLKIRSTKLEDSAMYFCAGKMVYEQYFGPGTRLTVT.

The chain couples TRBV29-1 to TRBJ2-7, with 7 bases matching TRBD2. Germline V gene sequence: CDR1 SQVTM, CDR2 ANQGSEA. J gave up 2 bases and V 3 bases, and 7 bases lay outside the gene matches. The CDR3 contains 14 residues. The CDR3 protein is CSVELADAPYEQYF. CDR3 DNA: TGCAGCGTTGAGCTAGCGGACGCACCCTACGAGCAGTACTTC.

The gene calls are TRBV6-1 and TRBJ2-5; 15 nucleotides agree with TRBD2. From germline, CDR1 is MNHNS and CDR2 SASEGT. The CDR3 spans 18 residues. With V trimmed by 3 bases and J by 1 base, 6 bases remained unmatched. CDR3 loop: CASSDVGTSGGSQETQYF. For the CDR3, the DNA is TGTGCCAGCAGTGATGTCGGGACTAGCGGGGGGTCCCAAGAGACCCAGTACTTC.

The chain couples TRBV9 to TRBJ1-3; 7 positions agree with TRBD1. Germline lookup yields CDR1 SGDLS and CDR2 YYNGEE. CDR3 length: 11 amino acids. V dropped 7 bases and J dropped 10; count of bases not matched to a gene: 5. The CDR3 DNA is TGTGCCAGCTCACAGGGGTGGACCATATATTTT. As protein: CASSQGWTIYF.

This sequence joins TRBV7-3 and TRBJ1-1; no clear D gene. The length of the CDR3 is 13 residues. In germline, CDR1 is SGHTA, CDR2 FQGTGA. Deletions cut 6 bases from V and 3 bases from J, with 11 bases between. The CDR3 DNA reads as TGTGCCAGCAGTGCCGGGCGGGACACTGAAGCTTTCTTT. Its translation: CASSAGRDTEAFF.

The chain is built from TRBV28 and TRBJ2-3, with D perhaps TRBD2 (5 bases). The CDR3 covers 13 residues. Germline CDR1 MDHEN, CDR2 SYDVKM. V lost 2 bases, J lost 4 bases, and 7 bases lay in between. Here the CDR3 reads CASSLSGPDTQYF. The CDR3 coding sequence is TGTGCCAGCAGTTTAAGCGGACCAGATACGCAGTATTTT. Full variable domain (outside the CDR3, taken from reference TRBV28 and TRBJ2-3): DVKVTQSSRYLVKRTGEKVFLECVQDMDHENMFWYRQDPGLGLRLIYFSYDVKMKEKGDIPEGYSVSREKKERFSLILESASTNQTSMYLCASSLSGPDTQYFGPGTRLTVL.

The V call is TRBV21-1, the J call TRBJ2-4; TRBD2 was called by the table and not checked on the DNA. TRBV21-1 is labeled a pseudogene. CDR3 length equals 16 residues. CDR3 in amino acids: CASSNRRGGSKNIQYF. CDR3 DNA sequence: TGTGCCAGCAGCAATCGGCGGGGAGGGTCCAAAAACATTCAGTACTTC.

This clone was observed once. This chain uses TRBV29-1 with TRBJ2-5; the D is unclear. This CDR3 has 13 amino acids. In germline, CDR1 is SQVTM, CDR2 ANQGSEA. V was clipped by 3 bases and J by 2 bases, with 10 bases between them. The CDR3 DNA is TGCAGCGTTGACTCCCAGAAGCAAGAGACCCAGTACTTC. It is translated as CSVDSQKQETQYF.

This clone is judged medium-sized. The V call is TRBV28, the J call TRBJ2-2; D unclear. V lost 2 bases to trimming and J lost 1 base, with 8 bases between them. The CDR3 length is 15 residues. Germline V gene data show CDR1 as MDHEN and CDR2 as SYDVKM. The CDR3 region is CASSLPTLNTGELFF. CDR3 bases: TGTGCCAGCAGTTTACCCACTCTGAACACCGGGGAGCTGTTTTTT.

V and J are TRBV20-1 and TRBJ1-1; no clear D gene. CDR3 length: 11 residues. The germline V gene encodes CDR1 DFQATT and CDR2 SNEGSKA (reference sequence). V lost 6 bases and J 4 bases, leaving 9 bases between the germline ends. As DNA, the CDR3 is TGCAGTGCCGCGAAGCCCACTGAAGCTTTCTTT. Encoded protein: CSAAKPTEAFF.

V usage is TRBV10-1 and J usage is TRBJ2-7, with D unresolved. Germline V gene data show CDR1 as WNHNN and CDR2 as SYGVQD (reference sequence). CDR3 length: 15 residues. V was pared by 3 bases and J by 2 bases, with 14 bases between. CDR3 residues: CASSELRRSPYEQYF. As DNA, the CDR3 is TGCGCCAGCAGTGAACTCCGCAGGAGCCCCTACGAGCAGTACTTC.

The chain carries TRBV27 and TRBJ1-1; TRBD1 is a possible D gene (5 bases). This CDR3 region has 11 residues. Germline V lookup: CDR1 MNHEY, CDR2 SMNVEV (reference sequence). V lost 5 bases and J lost 10, with 11 bases in between. The CDR3 sequence: CASSQGYVAFF. CDR3 coding DNA: TGTGCCAGCAGTCAGGGTTATGTAGCTTTCTTT.

This chain connects TRBV29-1 to TRBJ2-5; D remains ambiguous. This CDR3 has 12 residues. V dropped 3 bases and J dropped 3 bases, with 8 bases sitting between them. Germline V gene sequence: CDR1 SQVTM, CDR2 ANQGSEA. The CDR3 DNA is TGCAGCGTTGATAGGTCAGAAGAGACCCAGTACTTC. This gives the protein CSVDRSEETQYF.